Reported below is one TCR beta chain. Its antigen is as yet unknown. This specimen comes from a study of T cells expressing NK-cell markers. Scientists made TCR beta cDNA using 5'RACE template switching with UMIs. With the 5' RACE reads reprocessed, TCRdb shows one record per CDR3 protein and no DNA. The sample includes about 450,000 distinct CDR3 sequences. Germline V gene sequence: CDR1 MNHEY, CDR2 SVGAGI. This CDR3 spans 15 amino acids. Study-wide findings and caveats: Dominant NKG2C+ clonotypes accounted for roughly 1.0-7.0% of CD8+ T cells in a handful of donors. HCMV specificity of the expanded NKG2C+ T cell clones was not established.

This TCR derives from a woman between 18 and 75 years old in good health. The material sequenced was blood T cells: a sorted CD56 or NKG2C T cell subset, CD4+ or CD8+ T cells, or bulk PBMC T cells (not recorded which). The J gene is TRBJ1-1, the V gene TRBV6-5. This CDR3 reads CASSYDGRGNTEAFF.